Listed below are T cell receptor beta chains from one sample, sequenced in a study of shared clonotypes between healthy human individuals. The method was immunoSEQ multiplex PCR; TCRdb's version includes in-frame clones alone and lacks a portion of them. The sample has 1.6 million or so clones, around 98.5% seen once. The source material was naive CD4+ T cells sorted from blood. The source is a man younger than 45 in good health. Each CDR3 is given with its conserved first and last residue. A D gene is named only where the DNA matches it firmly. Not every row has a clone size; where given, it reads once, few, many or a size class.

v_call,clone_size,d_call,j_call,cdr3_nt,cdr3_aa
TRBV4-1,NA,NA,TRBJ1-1,TGCGCCAGCAGCCGCCGACAGGAAAACACTGAAGCTTTCTTT,CASSRRQENTEAFF
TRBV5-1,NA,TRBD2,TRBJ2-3,TGCGCCAGCAGCCGGAACCCCCGGACTAGCGGGAACACAGATACGCAGTATTTT,CASSRNPRTSGNTDTQYF
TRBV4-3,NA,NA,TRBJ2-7,TGCGCCAGCAGCCAAGACGGAATAATCTACGAGCAGTACTTC,CASSQDGIIYEQYF
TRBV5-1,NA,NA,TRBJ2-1,TGCGCCAGCAGCTTGATTCCAGCAGCGGACAATGAGCAGTTCTTC,CASSLIPAADNEQFF
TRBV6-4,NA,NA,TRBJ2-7,TGTGCCAGCAGTTCGGAGAGAGGATACGAGCAGTACTTC,CASSSERGYEQYF
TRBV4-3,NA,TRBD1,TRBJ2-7,TGCGCCAGCAGCCCGGGACAGGGAATCTACGAGCAGTACTTC,CASSPGQGIYEQYF
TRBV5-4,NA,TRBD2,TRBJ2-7,TGTGCCAGCAGCTTCACCGCGGGGACTACCAACTACGAGCAGTACTTC,CASSFTAGTTNYEQYF
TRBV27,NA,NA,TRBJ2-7,TGTGCCAGCAATGGCGGGACGGTACCCTACGAGCAGTACTTC,CASNGGTVPYEQYF
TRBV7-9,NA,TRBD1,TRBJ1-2,TGTGCCAGCAGCCTGCGGACAGGCCCGACTAACTATGGCTACACCTTC,CASSLRTGPTNYGYTF
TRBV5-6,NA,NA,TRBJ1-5,TGTGCCAGCAGCTTAAGGGCGGCCCGGCCCCAGCATTTT,CASSLRAARPQHF
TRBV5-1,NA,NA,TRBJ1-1,TGCGCCAGCAGCCGTGGAGAGGGGAATAGGTATAGCACTGAAGCTTTCTTT,CASSRGEGNRYSTEAFF
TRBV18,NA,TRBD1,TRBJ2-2,TGTGCCAGCTCTCGGGACAGACGTGGAACCGGGGAGCTGTTTTTT,CASSRDRRGTGELFF
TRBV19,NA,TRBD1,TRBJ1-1,TGTGCCAGTAGTATTAGGGTCAGGGGGGAAACTGAAGCTTTCTTT,CASSIRVRGETEAFF
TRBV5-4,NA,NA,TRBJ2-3,TGTGCCAGCAGCTCCTATAAGGGCTCAGATACGCAGTATTTT,CASSSYKGSDTQYF
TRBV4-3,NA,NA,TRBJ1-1,TGCGCCAGCAGCCAATTGTACAGGGACACTGAAGCTTTCTTT,CASSQLYRDTEAFF
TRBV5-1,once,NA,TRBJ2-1,TGCGCCAGCAGCTTGGACACTCCGCGGCTTGCCAATGAGCAGTTCTTC,CASSLDTPRLANEQFF
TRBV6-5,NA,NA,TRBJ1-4,TGTGCCAGCAGTTACCTCCCCCTGACTAATGAAAAACTGTTTTTT,CASSYLPLTNEKLFF
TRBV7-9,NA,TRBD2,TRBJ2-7,TGTGCCAGCAGCTCCCCCGCTAGCGGGGATTACGTTGGGTACTTC,CASSSPASGDYVGYF
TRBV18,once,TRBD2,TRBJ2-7,TGTGCCAGCTCACCGGTTAGCGGGAGCTACGAGCAGTACTTC,CASSPVSGSYEQYF
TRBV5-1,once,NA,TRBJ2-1,TGCGCCAGCAGCTTGGACGGGAGTTCCTACAATGAGCAGTTCTTC,CASSLDGSSYNEQFF
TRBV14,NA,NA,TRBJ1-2,TGTGCCAGCAGCCAAGCGGGGGCCGGGGGTGGCTACACCTTC,CASSQAGAGGGYTF
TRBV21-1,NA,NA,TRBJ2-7,TGTGCCAGCACGCCCAGCGGGAGGGCCTACGAGCAGTACTTC,CASTPSGRAYEQYF
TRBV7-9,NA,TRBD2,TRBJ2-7,TGTGCCAGCAGCTTAGATAGCGGGAGGTTCTCCTACGAGCAGTACTTC,CASSLDSGRFSYEQYF
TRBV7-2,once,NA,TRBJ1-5,TGTGCCAGCAGCATTAGGGGTGATCAGCCCCAGCATTTT,CASSIRGDQPQHF
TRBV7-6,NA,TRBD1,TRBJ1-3,TGTGCCAGCAGCTTATGGCCGACAGGGGGAAGTGGAAACACCATATATTTT,CASSLWPTGGSGNTIYF